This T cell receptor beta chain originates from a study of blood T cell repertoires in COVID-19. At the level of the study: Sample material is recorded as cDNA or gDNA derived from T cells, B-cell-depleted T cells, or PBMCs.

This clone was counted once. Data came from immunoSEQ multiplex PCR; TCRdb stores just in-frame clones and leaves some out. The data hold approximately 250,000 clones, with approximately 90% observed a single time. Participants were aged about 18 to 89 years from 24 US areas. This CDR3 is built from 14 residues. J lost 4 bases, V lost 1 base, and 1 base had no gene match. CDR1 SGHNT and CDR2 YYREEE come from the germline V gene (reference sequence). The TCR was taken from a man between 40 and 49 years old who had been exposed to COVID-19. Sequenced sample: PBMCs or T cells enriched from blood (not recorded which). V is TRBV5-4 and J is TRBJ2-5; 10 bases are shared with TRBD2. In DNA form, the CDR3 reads TGTGCCAGCAGCTTGAGCGGGAGGGGAGAGACCCAGTACTTC. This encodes CASSLSGRGETQYF. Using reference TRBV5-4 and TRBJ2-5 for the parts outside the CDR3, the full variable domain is ETGVTQSPTHLIKTRGQQVTLRCSSQSGHNTVSWYQQALGQGPQFIFQYYREEENGRGNFPPRFSGLQFPNYSSELNVNALELDDSALYLCASSLSGRGETQYFGPGTRLLVL.